Following are 16 T cell receptor beta chains from one sample sequenced in a study of shared T cell receptors in the human thymus. Using immunoSEQ multiplex PCR, the repertoire was profiled, and TCRdb retains in-frame clones only, with some absent. The table has 450,000 to 650,000 clones, about 84% seen once. The sample was also linked to a second study, of human thymus T cells.

Material: thymocytes. The receptors shown here come from a boy younger than two with a congenital heart defect.

The chain combines TRBV5-8 with TRBJ2-7, with 14 bases fitting TRBD2. The V segment lost 7 bases and the J segment 4 bases; nucleotides outside the gene matches: 10. Germline CDR1 is SGHTS and CDR2 is YDEGEE. This CDR3 is built from 16 residues. CDR3 loop: CASLFRGTSGSYEQYF. CDR3 nucleotides: TGTGCCAGCCTCTTCCGGGGGACTAGCGGGAGTTACGAGCAGTACTTC.

The rearrangement uses TRBV15 and TRBJ2-4; perhaps TRBD2 as D (5 bases). Germline V CDR1 and CDR2: LNHNV, YYDKDF (reference sequence). V was clipped by 4 bases and J by 3 bases, with 7 bases between them. The CDR3 covers 13 residues. The CDR3 DNA reads as TGTGCCACCAGCAACGGGAACAAAAACATTCAGTACTTC. The encoded protein is CATSNGNKNIQYF.

This clone turned up a few times. The V gene is TRBV30, the J gene TRBJ2-7; D might be TRBD2 (5 bases). This CDR3 has 15 residues. Trimming left V 0 bases short and J 3 bases short, with 15 bases between. Germline V gene data show CDR1 as GTSNPN and CDR2 as SVGIG (reference sequence). The CDR3 loop reads CAWSVMSGRIYEQYF. As DNA, the CDR3 is TGTGCCTGGAGTGTTATGAGCGGACGGATCTACGAGCAGTACTTC.

The V gene is TRBV7-9, the J gene TRBJ2-7, with D possibly being TRBD1 (7 bases). From germline, CDR1 is SEHNR and CDR2 FQNEAQ (reference sequence). The CDR3 covers 14 residues. Trimming shortened V by 7 bases and J by 6 bases, and 19 bases separated the two germline ends. The CDR3 DNA reads as TGTGCCAGCACCGGTGACAGGGAGGCCGCCGAGCAGTACTTC. Amino acids: CASTGDREAAEQYF.

V is TRBV6-1 and J is TRBJ2-1; the match to TRBD2 covers 8 bases. V shed 8 bases, J shed 3 bases, and the junction held 6 bases outside the gene matches. There are 14 residues in the CDR3. From germline, CDR1 is MNHNS and CDR2 SASEGT. The CDR3 coding sequence is TGTGCCAGCTTAAGGGGACTAGTCTACAATGAGCAGTTCTTC. Its translation is CASLRGLVYNEQFF.

This chain uses TRBV27 with TRBJ2-7; 10 bases are shared with TRBD1. Looked up from germline, CDR1 is MNHEY and CDR2 is SMNVEV (reference sequence). This CDR3 comprises 17 residues. Germline trimming cut 3 bases from V and 5 bases from J; bases unmatched to any gene: 13. CDR3 region: CASSLGAGGQGIDEQYF. The CDR3 DNA sequence: TGTGCCAGCAGTTTGGGGGCGGGGGGACAGGGGATAGACGAGCAGTACTTC.

With regard to this clone: This specimen includes other DNA sequences encoding the same CDR3. CDR3 DNA sequence: TGTGCCAGCAGCAGGGACAGGAATCAGCCCCAGCATTTT. This gives the protein CASSRDRNQPQHF. The chain employs TRBV5-4 and TRBJ1-5; 8 bases are a match to TRBD1. The CDR3 runs to 13 residues. Germline CDR1 reads SGHNT; CDR2 reads YYREEE (reference sequence). Germline trimming cut 4 bases from V and 4 bases from J; bases unmatched to any gene: 1.

This clone was counted only a few times. The chain combines TRBV4-1 with TRBJ2-7; a possible D gene is TRBD2 (5 bases). The V gene's germline CDR1 is MGHRA and CDR2 YSYEKL. The CDR3 has 15 amino acids. V was pared by 0 bases and J by 0 bases, with 9 bases between. CDR3 sequence: CASSQDRTSSYEQYF. The CDR3, as DNA: TGCGCCAGCAGCCAAGATCGAACTAGCTCCTACGAGCAGTACTTC.

This clone was counted between two and nine times. The chain employs TRBV5-6 and TRBJ1-3; D possibly corresponds to TRBD1 (5 bases). V gave up 0 bases and J gave up 1 base, with 14 bases separating them. Germline CDR1 SGHDT, CDR2 YYEEEE. This CDR3 has 17 residues. The CDR3: CASSLGGGTSSGNTIYF. The CDR3 DNA is TGTGCCAGCAGCTTGGGGGGAGGGACCAGTTCTGGAAACACCATATATTTT.

The CDR3 is CATTPPGGPSANEQFF. The CDR3 coding sequence is TGTGCCACCACACCCCCAGGGGGTCCTTCCGCTAATGAGCAGTTCTTC. This sequence joins TRBV28 and TRBJ2-1; 7 nucleotides agree with TRBD1. Germline V CDR1 and CDR2: MDHEN, SYDVKM. The CDR3 sequence is 16 residues long. Trimming cost V 10 bases and J 7 bases; bases outside gene matches: 19. The whole variable domain, remainder taken from reference TRBV28 and TRBJ2-1, is DVKVTQSSRYLVKRTGEKVFLECVQDMDHENMFWYRQDPGLGLRLIYFSYDVKMKEKGDIPEGYSVSREKKERFSLILESASTNQTSMYLCATTPPGGPSANEQFFGPGTRLTVL.

The chain employs TRBV6-5 and TRBJ1-1, with D perhaps matching TRBD1 (5 bases). The CDR3 loop spans 13 amino acids. CDR1 MNHEY and CDR2 SVGAGI come from the germline V gene. V was pared by 2 bases and J by 9 bases, with 13 bases between. CDR3: CASSYPGGDQAFF. Written as DNA, the CDR3 is TGTGCCAGCAGTTACCCCGGGGGGGATCAAGCTTTCTTT.

This clone appeared a single time. This chain connects TRBV5-6 to TRBJ2-1; 13 bases align to TRBD2. This CDR3 spans 16 amino acids. V lost 3 bases to trimming and J lost 10 bases; unmatched junction nucleotides: 10. Germline assignment: CDR1 SGHDT and CDR2 YYEEEE. The CDR3 sequence: CASSSNGLAGDREQFF. CDR3 nucleotides: TGTGCCAGCAGCTCCAATGGACTAGCGGGAGATCGCGAGCAGTTCTTC.

This chain links TRBV7-8 with TRBJ2-7, with 7 bases fitting TRBD1. This CDR3 comprises 16 residues. J was trimmed by 5 bases and V by 5 bases; bases with no gene match: 15. Germline V CDR1 and CDR2: SGHVS, FQNEAQ. The CDR3 coding sequence is TGTGCCAGCAGCCGGGACCGACAGGGTAGTTCCCACGAGCAGTACTTC. It codes for CASSRDRQGSSHEQYF.

This chain links TRBV10-2 with TRBJ2-5; 10 bases map to TRBD2. V was clipped by 2 bases and J by 2 bases; unmatched bases: 2. The CDR3 runs 15 residues. Germline V lookup: CDR1 WSHSY, CDR2 SAAADI. CDR3 sequence (DNA): TGCGCCAGCAGTGAGCCTAGCGGGGGTCAAGAGACCCAGTACTTC. Translation gives CASSEPSGGQETQYF.

V usage is TRBV7-9 and J usage is TRBJ2-3; 7 bases line up with TRBD1. This CDR3 contains 15 residues. Per the germline V gene, CDR1 is SEHNR and CDR2 is FQNEAQ (reference sequence). V lost 1 base and J lost 3; bases outside the gene matches: 4. The CDR3 bases are TGTGCCAGCAGCTTAGGGGGCAGGGGGACAGATACGCAGTATTTT. Amino acids: CASSLGGRGTDTQYF.

V is TRBV7-3 and J is TRBJ2-7, with D perhaps TRBD1 (5 bases). Trimming stripped 5 bases from V and 9 bases from J, with 17 bases between. The CDR3 consists of 13 residues. Germline V gene sequence: CDR1 SGHTA, CDR2 FQGTGA. As DNA, the CDR3 is TGTGCCAGCAGCACCCGGGCGACAGCCGCGCAGTACTTC. Translated: CASSTRATAAQYF.